This record covers a single TCR beta chain. The CDR3 extends over 14 amino acids. Germline lookup yields CDR1 MDHEN and CDR2 SYDVKM. V lost 5 bases and J lost 2, with 10 bases in between. The sample belongs to a study of T cell changes during pregnancy in multiple sclerosis. The assay was immunoSEQ multiplex PCR, and TCRdb's table has in-frame clones only and misses some. The data hold just under 45,000 clones, with 95% to 97% observed a single time. V usage is TRBV28 and J usage is TRBJ1-5; D not certain. The source of this sequence is a female donor with multiple sclerosis, enrolled in a pregnancy study. Sequenced here: peripheral blood, sampled in the second trimester of pregnancy. CDR3 loop: CASSHRMGNQPQHF. DNA for the CDR3: TGTGCCAGCAGTCACAGAATGGGCAATCAGCCCCAGCATTTT.